This T cell receptor (beta chain) stems from a study of control samples from healthy donors and cancer patients. The method was immunoSEQ multiplex PCR; TCRdb's version includes in-frame clones alone and lacks a portion of them. This sample yields about 75,000 clones, of which 94% are seen a single time; around 6.5% belongs to the top ten. V was shortened by 1 base and J by 4 bases, with 8 bases between the two germline ends. The CDR3 length is 14 residues. Germline-derived CDR1 and CDR2 are MNHNS and SASEGT. The sequence came from a woman in her 40s in good health. Sequenced: blood. The chain has TRBV6-1 and TRBJ2-1; weak D call: TRBD2 (5 bases). In DNA, the CDR3 is TGTGCCAGCAGTGAAGAAGCGGCGTACAATGAGCAGTTCTTC. Its translation is CASSEEAAYNEQFF.